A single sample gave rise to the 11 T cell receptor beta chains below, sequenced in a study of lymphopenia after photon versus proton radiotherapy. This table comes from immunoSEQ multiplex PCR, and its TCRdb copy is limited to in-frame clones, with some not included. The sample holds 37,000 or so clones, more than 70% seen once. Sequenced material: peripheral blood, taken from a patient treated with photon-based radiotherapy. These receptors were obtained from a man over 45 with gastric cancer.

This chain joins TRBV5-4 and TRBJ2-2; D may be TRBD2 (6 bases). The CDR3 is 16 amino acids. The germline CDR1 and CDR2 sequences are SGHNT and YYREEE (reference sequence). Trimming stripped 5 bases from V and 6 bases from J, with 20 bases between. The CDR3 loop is CASSSGVYGLAGELFF. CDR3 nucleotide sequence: TGTGCCAGCAGTTCGGGAGTTTACGGGTTGGCCGGGGAGCTGTTTTTT. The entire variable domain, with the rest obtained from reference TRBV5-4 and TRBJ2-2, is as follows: ETGVTQSPTHLIKTRGQQVTLRCSSQSGHNTVSWYQQALGQGPQFIFQYYREEENGRGNFPPRFSGLQFPNYSSELNVNALELDDSALYLCASSSGVYGLAGELFFGEGSRLTVL.

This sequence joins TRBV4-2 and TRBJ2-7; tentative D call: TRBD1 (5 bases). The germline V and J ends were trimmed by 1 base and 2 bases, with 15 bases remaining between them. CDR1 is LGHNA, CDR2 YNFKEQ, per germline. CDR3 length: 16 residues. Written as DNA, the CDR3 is TGTGCCAGCAGCCAAGTGGAAGGGGCGAACCCCTACGAGCAGTACTTC. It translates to CASSQVEGANPYEQYF.

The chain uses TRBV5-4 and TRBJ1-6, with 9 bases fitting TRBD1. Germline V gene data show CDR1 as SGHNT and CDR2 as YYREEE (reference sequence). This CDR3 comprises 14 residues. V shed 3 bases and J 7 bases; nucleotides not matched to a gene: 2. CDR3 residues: CASSSTGGNSPLHF. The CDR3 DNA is TGTGCCAGCAGCTCGACAGGGGGGAATTCACCCCTCCACTTT.

CDR3 coding DNA: TGTGCCAGCAGTTTTCAGGACAGCCCTAATGAAAAACTGTTTTTT. Protein sequence: CASSFQDSPNEKLFF. This chain uses TRBV27 with TRBJ1-4; a possible D gene is TRBD1 (6 bases). This CDR3 is built from 15 residues. Trimming pared 3 bases from V and 3 bases from J, leaving 11 bases between. Germline CDR1 and CDR2: MNHEY and SMNVEV (reference sequence).

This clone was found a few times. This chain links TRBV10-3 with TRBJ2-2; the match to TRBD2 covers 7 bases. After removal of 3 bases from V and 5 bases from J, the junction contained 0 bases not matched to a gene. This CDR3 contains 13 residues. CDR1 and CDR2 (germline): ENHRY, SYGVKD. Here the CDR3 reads CAISDGGTGELFF. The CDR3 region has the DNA TGTGCCATCAGTGACGGGGGGACCGGGGAGCTGTTTTTT.

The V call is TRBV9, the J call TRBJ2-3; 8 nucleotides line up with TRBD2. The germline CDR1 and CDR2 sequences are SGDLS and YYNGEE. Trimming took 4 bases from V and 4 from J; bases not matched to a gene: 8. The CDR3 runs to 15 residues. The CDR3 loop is CASSSGLASSDTQYF. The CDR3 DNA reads TGTGCCAGCAGCTCCGGACTAGCCAGCTCAGATACGCAGTATTTT.

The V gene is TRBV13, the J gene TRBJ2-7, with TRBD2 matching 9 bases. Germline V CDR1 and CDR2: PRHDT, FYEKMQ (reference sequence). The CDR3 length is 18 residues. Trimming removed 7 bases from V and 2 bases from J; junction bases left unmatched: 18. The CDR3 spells CASNQGGARGRGPYEQYF. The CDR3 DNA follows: TGTGCCAGCAACCAGGGAGGGGCCCGCGGGAGGGGGCCCTACGAGCAGTACTTC.

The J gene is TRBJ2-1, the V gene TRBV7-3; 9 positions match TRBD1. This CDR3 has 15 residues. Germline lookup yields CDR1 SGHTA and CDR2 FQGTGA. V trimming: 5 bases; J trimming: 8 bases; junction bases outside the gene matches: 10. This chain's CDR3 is CASSQTWDREYEQFF. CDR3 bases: TGTGCCAGCAGCCAAACGTGGGACAGGGAATATGAGCAGTTCTTC.

The CDR3 is CAWSRNSNQPQHF. CDR3 nucleotide sequence: TGTGCCTGGTCTAGGAACAGCAATCAGCCCCAGCATTTT. The genes are TRBV30 and TRBJ1-5; no clear D gene. CDR1 GTSNPN and CDR2 SVGIG come from the germline V gene (reference sequence). The CDR3 is 13 amino acids. Trimming stripped 5 bases from V and 1 base from J, with 9 bases between.

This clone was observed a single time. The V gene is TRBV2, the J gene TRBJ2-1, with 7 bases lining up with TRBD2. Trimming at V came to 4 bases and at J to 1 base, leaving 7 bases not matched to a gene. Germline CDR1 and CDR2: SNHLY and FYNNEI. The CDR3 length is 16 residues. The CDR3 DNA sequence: TGTGCCAGCAGTGTGAGCGGGGCTCCTTCCTACAATGAGCAGTTCTTC. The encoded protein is CASSVSGAPSYNEQFF.

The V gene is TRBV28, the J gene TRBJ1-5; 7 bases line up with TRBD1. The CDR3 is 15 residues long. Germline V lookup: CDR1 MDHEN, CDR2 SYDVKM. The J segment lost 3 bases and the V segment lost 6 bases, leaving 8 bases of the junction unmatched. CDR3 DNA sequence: TGTGCCAGCAGCCCGGGACAGACCCCCAATCAGCCCCAGCATTTT. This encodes CASSPGQTPNQPQHF.